What follows are 2 T cell receptor beta chains derived from one specimen sequenced in a study of cytomegalovirus exposure and HLA in healthy donors. With 60 Vbeta and 13 Jbeta primers, the PCR was carried out. Sequencing was performed with immunoSEQ multiplex PCR; in TCRdb, only in-frame clones are kept and a portion is missing. Here the sample spans about 300,000 clones, 86% being singletons. Sequenced: PBMCs. The receptors stem from a man in his forties or fifties in good health and CMV-seropositive.

The chain couples TRBV28 to TRBJ2-7; a possible D gene is TRBD2 (7 bases). CDR3 length: 12 amino acids. Per the germline V gene, CDR1 is MDHEN and CDR2 is SYDVKM. CDR3 DNA sequence: TGTGGAGGCATAGGGGGGGCCTACGAGCAGTACTTC. It is translated as CGGIGGAYEQYF.

The rearrangement links TRBV19 to TRBJ2-7, with no clear D. This CDR3 comprises 11 residues. CDR1 and CDR2 (germline): LNHDA, SQIVND (reference sequence). V gave up 4 bases and J gave up 3 bases, with 4 bases separating them. Here the CDR3 reads CASSTVYEQYF. The CDR3 nucleotides read TGTGCCAGTAGTACGGTCTACGAGCAGTACTTC.